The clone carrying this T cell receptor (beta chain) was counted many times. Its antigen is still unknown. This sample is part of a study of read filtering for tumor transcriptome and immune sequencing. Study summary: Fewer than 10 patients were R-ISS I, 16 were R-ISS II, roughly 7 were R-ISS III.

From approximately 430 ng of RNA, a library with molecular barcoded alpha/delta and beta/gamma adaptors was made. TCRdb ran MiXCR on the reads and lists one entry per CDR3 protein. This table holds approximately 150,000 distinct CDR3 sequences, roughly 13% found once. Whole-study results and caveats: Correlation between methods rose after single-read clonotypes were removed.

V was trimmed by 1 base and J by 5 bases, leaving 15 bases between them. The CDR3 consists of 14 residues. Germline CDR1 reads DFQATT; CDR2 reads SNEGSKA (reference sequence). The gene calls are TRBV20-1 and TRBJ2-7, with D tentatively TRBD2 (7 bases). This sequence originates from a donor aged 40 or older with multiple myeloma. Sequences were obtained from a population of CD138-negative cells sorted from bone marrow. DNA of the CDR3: TGCAGTGCTAGAGTGGTGGGAGGGGGGCACGAGCAGTACTTC. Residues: CSARVVGGGHEQYF.